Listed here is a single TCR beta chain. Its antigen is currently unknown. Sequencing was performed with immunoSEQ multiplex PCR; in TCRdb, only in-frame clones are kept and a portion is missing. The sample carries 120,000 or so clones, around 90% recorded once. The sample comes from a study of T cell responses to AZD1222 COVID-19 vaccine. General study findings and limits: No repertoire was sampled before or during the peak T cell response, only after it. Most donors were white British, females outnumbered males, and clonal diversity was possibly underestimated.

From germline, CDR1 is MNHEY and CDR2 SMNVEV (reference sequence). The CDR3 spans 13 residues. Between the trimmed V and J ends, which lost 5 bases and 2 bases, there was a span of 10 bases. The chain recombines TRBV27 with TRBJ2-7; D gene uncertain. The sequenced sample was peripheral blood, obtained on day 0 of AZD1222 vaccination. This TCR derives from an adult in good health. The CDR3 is CASSIAATYEQYF. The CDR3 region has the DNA TGTGCCAGCAGTATCGCAGCGACCTACGAGCAGTACTTC.